This is a list of T cell receptor beta chains from one sample in a study of cytomegalovirus exposure and HLA in healthy donors. The data were produced by immunoSEQ multiplex PCR, yet TCRdb's version contains in-frame clones alone and is incomplete. The sample carries more than 150,000 clones, 82% recorded once. Sequencing input: PBMCs. These receptors originate from a woman aged 45-59 years in good health and CMV-seropositive. CDR3s include the opening cysteine and the closing phenylalanine or tryptophan. The D gene is left open where the match is weak.

j_call | d_call | v_call | cdr3_aa
TRBJ2-1 | TRBD2 | TRBV4-1 | CASSRAGQGDEQFF
TRBJ2-7 | TRBD2 | TRBV5-1 | CASSGSGTSGYEQYF
TRBJ1-6 | - | TRBV15 | CATSRDFADSPLHF
TRBJ2-7 | - | TRBV27 | CASSLSTAYEQYF
TRBJ2-7 | - | TRBV5-1 | CASSLVGGAISYEQYF
TRBJ1-1 | TRBD1 | TRBV6-1 | CASSGTGTGVTEAFF
TRBJ2-4 | - | TRBV27 | CASSPGLGVNIQYF
TRBJ1-1 | - | TRBV30 | CAWSPGAEAFF
TRBJ2-7 | - | TRBV5-4 | CASSLDWTDYEQYF
TRBJ1-3 | TRBD1 | TRBV9 | CASSVGGTGSSGNTIYF
TRBJ1-2 | - | TRBV20-1 | CSAPGTQGYTF
TRBJ2-3 | TRBD2 | TRBV5-1 | CASSLAAGGVRKDTQYF
TRBJ2-1 | - | TRBV7-2 | CASSSGGFSYNEQFF
TRBJ2-2 | - | TRBV6-1 | CASSARGNTGELFF
TRBJ2-7 | TRBD2 | TRBV19 | CASTAGGIDEQYF
TRBJ2-2 | TRBD1 | TRBV12-5 | CASGRTGPATGELFF
TRBJ1-5 | TRBD1 | TRBV6-6 | CASSWTGAQDQPQHF
TRBJ2-3 | - | TRBV2 | CASSEGQSIDTQYF
TRBJ1-2 | - | TRBV28 | CATETDSNYGYTF
TRBJ1-5 | TRBD1 | TRBV6-1 | CASSAWTGGAVKQPQHF
TRBJ1-1 | - | TRBV5-1 | CASSLQGQEAFF
TRBJ1-2 | TRBD1 | TRBV5-1 | CASSLTGTGDGYTF
TRBJ2-3 | - | TRBV5-1 | CASSLESPEDTQYF
TRBJ2-7 | - | TRBV29-1 | CSARTRWGEQYF
TRBJ2-7 | TRBD2 | TRBV15 | CATSRRRLAGSYEQYF
TRBJ1-3 | - | TRBV10-3 | CAITRANSGNTIYF
TRBJ2-5 | TRBD1 | TRBV5-8 | CASTPGQGRETQYF
TRBJ2-6 | - | TRBV5-4 | CASSGRASGANVLTF
TRBJ2-1 | TRBD2 | TRBV7-9 | CASRYGTNPFNEQFF
TRBJ2-3 | - | TRBV2 | CASAPGLGTDTQYF
TRBJ2-6 | - | TRBV7-9 | CASSSGQSPSGANVLTF
TRBJ2-3 | - | TRBV11-2 | CASSLSQGSDTQYF
TRBJ1-4 | - | TRBV19 | CASRGIRAPATNEKLFF